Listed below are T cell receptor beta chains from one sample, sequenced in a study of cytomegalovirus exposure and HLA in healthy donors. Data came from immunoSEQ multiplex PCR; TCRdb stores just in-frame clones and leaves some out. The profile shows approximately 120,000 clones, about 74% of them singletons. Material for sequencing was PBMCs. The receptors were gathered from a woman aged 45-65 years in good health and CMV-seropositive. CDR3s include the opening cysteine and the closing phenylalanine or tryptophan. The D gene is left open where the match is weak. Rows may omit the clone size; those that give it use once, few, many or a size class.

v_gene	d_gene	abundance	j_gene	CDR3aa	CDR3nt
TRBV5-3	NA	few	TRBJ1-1	CARSLPVVEGTEAFF	TGTGCCAGAAGCTTGCCGGTCGTAGAGGGCACTGAAGCTTTCTTT
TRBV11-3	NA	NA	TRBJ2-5	CASSKRGTQETQYF	TGTGCCAGCAGCAAACGGGGAACCCAAGAGACCCAGTACTTC
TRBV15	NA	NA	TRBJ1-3	CATSRGLVSGNTIYF	TGTGCCACCAGCAGGGGACTGGTCTCTGGAAACACCATATATTTT
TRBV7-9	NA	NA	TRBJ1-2	CSSSPGEGGGLYGYTF	TGTTCCAGCAGCCCCGGTGAGGGGGGAGGGCTCTATGGCTACACCTTC
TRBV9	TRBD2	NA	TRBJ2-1	CASSSSGAYNEQFF	TGTGCCAGCAGTTCTAGCGGGGCGTACAATGAGCAGTTCTTC
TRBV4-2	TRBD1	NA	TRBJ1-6	CASSQVGTGINSPLHF	TGTGCCAGCAGCCAAGTGGGGACAGGGATAAATTCACCCCTCCACTTT
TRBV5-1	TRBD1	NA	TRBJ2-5	CASSHGQGRGQETQYF	TGCGCCAGCAGCCACGGACAGGGGAGAGGACAAGAGACCCAGTACTTC
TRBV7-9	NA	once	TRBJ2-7	CASSLSPAWPYEQYF	TGTGCCAGCAGCTTATCACCTGCCTGGCCCTACGAGCAGTACTTC
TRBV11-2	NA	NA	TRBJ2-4	CASSLIQGGMGKNIQYF	TGTGCCAGCAGCTTAATTCAGGGAGGTATGGGCAAAAACATTCAGTACTTC
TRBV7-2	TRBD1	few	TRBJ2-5	CASSFNRGLDETQYF	TGTGCCAGCAGCTTCAACAGGGGGCTAGATGAGACCCAGTACTTC
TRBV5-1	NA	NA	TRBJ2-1	CASKDGGLYNEQFF	TGCGCCAGCAAAGACGGGGGGCTTTACAATGAGCAGTTCTTC
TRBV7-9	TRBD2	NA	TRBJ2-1	CASSLIAGTSGDNEQFF	TGTGCCAGCAGCTTAATCGCCGGGACTAGCGGGGACAATGAGCAGTTCTTC
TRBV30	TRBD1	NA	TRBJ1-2	CAWRGTGSGGYTF	TGTGCCTGGAGGGGGACAGGGAGTGGTGGCTACACCTTC
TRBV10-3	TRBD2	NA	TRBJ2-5	CAIGTSGDFSQETQYF	TGTGCCATCGGGACTAGCGGGGACTTCTCCCAAGAGACCCAGTACTTC
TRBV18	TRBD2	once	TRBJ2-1	CASSRGTSGYNEQFF	TGTGCCAGCTCACGCGGGACTAGCGGGTACAATGAGCAGTTCTTC
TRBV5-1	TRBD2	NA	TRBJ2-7	CASSFSRTSVSYEQYF	TGCGCCAGCAGCTTCTCTAGGACTAGCGTCTCCTACGAGCAGTACTTC
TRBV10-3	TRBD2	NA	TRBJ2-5	CAISDPLAGMETQYF	TGTGCCATCAGTGACCCCCTAGCGGGGATGGAGACCCAGTACTTC
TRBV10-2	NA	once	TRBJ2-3	CASRGGLHTDTQYF	TGCGCCAGCAGGGGTGGGCTTCACACAGATACGCAGTATTTT
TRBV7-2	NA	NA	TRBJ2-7	CASSLRSGDYEQYF	TGTGCCAGCAGCTTACGGTCAGGGGACTACGAGCAGTACTTC
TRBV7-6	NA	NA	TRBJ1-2	CASSQSAGPGGYTF	TGTGCCAGCAGCCAGTCCGCAGGGCCGGGTGGCTACACCTTC
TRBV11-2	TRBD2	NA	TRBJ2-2	CASSLVLAGNTGELFF	TGTGCCAGCAGCTTAGTACTAGCGGGGAACACCGGGGAGCTGTTTTTT
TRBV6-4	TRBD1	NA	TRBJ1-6	CASSDSGQGNSPLHF	TGTGCCAGCAGTGACTCTGGACAGGGTAATTCACCCCTCCACTTT